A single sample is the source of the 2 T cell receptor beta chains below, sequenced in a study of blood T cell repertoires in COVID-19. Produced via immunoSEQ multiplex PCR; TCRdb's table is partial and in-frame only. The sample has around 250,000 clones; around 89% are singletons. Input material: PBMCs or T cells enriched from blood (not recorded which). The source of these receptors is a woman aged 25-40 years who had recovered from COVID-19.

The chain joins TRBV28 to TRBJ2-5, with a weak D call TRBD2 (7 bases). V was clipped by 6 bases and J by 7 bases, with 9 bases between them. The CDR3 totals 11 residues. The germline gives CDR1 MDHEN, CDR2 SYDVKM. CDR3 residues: CASRGGATQYF. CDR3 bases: TGTGCCAGCAGAGGGGGGGCGACCCAGTACTTC.

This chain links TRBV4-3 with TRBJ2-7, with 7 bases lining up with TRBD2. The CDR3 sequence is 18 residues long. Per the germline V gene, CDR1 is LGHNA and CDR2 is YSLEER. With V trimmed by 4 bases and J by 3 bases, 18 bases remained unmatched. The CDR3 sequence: CASSLLWGGAGEGYEQYF. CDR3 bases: TGCGCCAGCAGCCTCCTCTGGGGAGGTGCGGGAGAGGGCTACGAGCAGTACTTC.